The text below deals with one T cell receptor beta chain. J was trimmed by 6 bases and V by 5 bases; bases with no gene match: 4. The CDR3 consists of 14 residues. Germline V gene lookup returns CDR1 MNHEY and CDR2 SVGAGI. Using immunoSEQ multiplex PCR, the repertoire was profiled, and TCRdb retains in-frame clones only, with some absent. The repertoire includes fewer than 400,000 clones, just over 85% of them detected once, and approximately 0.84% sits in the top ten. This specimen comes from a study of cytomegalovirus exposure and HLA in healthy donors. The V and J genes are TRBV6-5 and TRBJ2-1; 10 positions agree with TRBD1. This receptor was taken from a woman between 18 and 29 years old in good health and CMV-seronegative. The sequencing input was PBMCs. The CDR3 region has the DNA TGTGCCAGCAGTGGACAGGGGGACGTCAATGAGCAGTTCTTC. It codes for CASSGQGDVNEQFF.